The 8 T cell receptor beta chains below all came from one sample that was sequenced in a study of beta chain features in type 1 diabetes. Expressed TCRB transcripts were sequenced, since all the RNA that had been isolated was reverse transcribed. Sequencing used immunoSEQ multiplex PCR; TCRdb keeps in-frame clones, though not all of them. The sample includes 200,000 to 250,000 clones, around 65% seen only once; the top ten take around 0.05%. Sequencing input: naive CD4+ T cells from blood. These receptor sequences come from a man younger than 45 in good health.

There are a few counts of this clone. The chain recombines TRBV29-1 with TRBJ2-3, with no clear D. V was cut by 6 bases and J by 4 bases, with 11 bases left in between. Germline assignment: CDR1 SQVTM and CDR2 ANQGSEA. The CDR3 totals 12 residues. CDR3 sequence reads: CSVRRGPDTQYF. As DNA, the CDR3 is TGCAGCGTGAGGCGCGGACCAGATACGCAGTATTTT.

This clone was counted a few times. The chain uses TRBV6-5 and TRBJ2-4, with 7 bases fitting TRBD2. J was trimmed by 5 bases and V by 4 bases; bases with no gene match: 8. Germline lookup yields CDR1 MNHEY and CDR2 SVGAGI. The CDR3 is 15 residues long. CDR3 loop: CASSSTGLDENIQYF. CDR3 DNA: TGTGCCAGCAGTTCGACCGGACTAGATGAAAACATTCAGTACTTC.

The rearrangement uses TRBV29-1 and TRBJ1-1; D ambiguous. V lost 5 bases, J lost 4 bases, and 5 bases lay in between. This CDR3 has 10 residues. CDR1 is SQVTM and CDR2 is ANQGSEA in the germline V gene. CDR3 amino acids: CSVYSTEAFF. CDR3 in DNA: TGCAGCGTTTACAGCACTGAAGCTTTCTTT.

This clone appeared a single time. The rearrangement uses TRBV28 and TRBJ2-7; TRBD1 matches 9 bases. Germline trimming cut 7 bases from V and 4 bases from J; bases unmatched to any gene: 8. The length of the CDR3 is 14 residues. Germline CDR1 is MDHEN and CDR2 is SYDVKM. The CDR3 DNA is TGTGCCAGCACCATAGGACAGGGGAAGTACGAGCAGTACTTC. It specifies CASTIGQGKYEQYF.

This chain links TRBV25-1 with TRBJ1-1, with TRBD1 matching 9 bases. This CDR3 region has 14 residues. Germline-derived CDR1 and CDR2 are MGHDK and SYGVNS. V shed 3 bases and J 8 bases; nucleotides not matched to a gene: 7. Written as DNA, the CDR3 is TGTGCCAGCAGTGATCGGGACAGGGAGAAAGAAGCTTTCTTT. Translated: CASSDRDREKEAFF.

This clone has a handful of counts. This chain connects TRBV30 to TRBJ2-7; D is undetermined. Germline lookup yields CDR1 GTSNPN and CDR2 SVGIG (reference sequence). The CDR3 has 11 amino acids. Deletions cut 6 bases from V and 4 bases from J, with 10 bases between. The CDR3 DNA reads as TGTGCCTGCAGCCTCGAGTACGAGCAGTACTTC. Protein: CACSLEYEQYF. Full variable domain (rest looked up from reference TRBV30 and TRBJ2-7): SQTIHQWPATLVQPVGSPLSLECTVEGTSNPNLYWYRQAAGRGLQLLFYSVGIGQISSEVPQNLSASRPQDRQFILSSKKLLLSDSGFYLCACSLEYEQYFGPGTRLTVT.

The J gene is TRBJ2-5, the V gene TRBV5-6; 7 nucleotides align to TRBD1. Losses at the gene ends were 6 bases for V and 5 bases for J; bases not matched to a gene: 7. From germline, CDR1 is SGHDT and CDR2 YYEEEE. There are 13 residues in the CDR3. CDR3 nucleotides: TGTGCCAGCACAAGACAGGGTTGGGAGACCCAGTACTTC. Encoded protein: CASTRQGWETQYF.

This clone came up a few times. V is TRBV2 and J is TRBJ2-5, with 8 bases identical to TRBD2. The germline V gene has CDR1 SNHLY and CDR2 FYNNEI. There are 16 residues in the CDR3. V was pared by 3 bases and J by 0 bases, with 6 bases of the junction left unmatched. The chain's CDR3 is CASSDERRGDQETQYF. The CDR3 DNA follows: TGTGCCAGCAGTGACGAACGGCGGGGGGACCAAGAGACCCAGTACTTC. The full variable domain, with the rest looked up from reference TRBV2 and TRBJ2-5, is EPEVTQTPSHQVTQMGQEVILRCVPISNHLYFYWYRQILGQKVEFLVSFYNNEISEKSEIFDDQFSVERPDGSNFTLKIRSTKLEDSAMYFCASSDERRGDQETQYFGPGTRLLVL.